These 14 T cell receptor beta chains share one sample of origin, sequenced in a study of T cell repertoires in cytomegalovirus infection. TCRdb re-called the reads with MiXCR, one entry per CDR3 protein. The profile shows 200,000 to 300,000 distinct CDR3 sequences, approximately 7% of them singletons. The specimen was PBMCs. These receptors were collected from a human donor in good health (CMV status not recorded). Some clones in this sample may be carry-over from other donors' samples.

In this sample, this clonotype turned up many times. This chain joins TRBV12-3 or TRBV12-4 and TRBJ1-1; D uncertain. The ends were cut back, 0 bases at V and 1 base at J, with 9 bases in the middle. The CDR3 is 15 amino acids. The CDR3: CASSLAFDKNTEAFF. Written as DNA, the CDR3 is TGTGCCAGCAGTTTAGCGTTTGACAAGAACACTGAAGCTTTCTTT.

In its sample, this clonotype was seen many times. V and J are TRBV29-1 and TRBJ2-7, with D possibly being TRBD2 (6 bases). This CDR3 spans 16 amino acids. Trimming removed 3 bases from V and 0 bases from J, with 18 bases in between. CDR1 is SQVTM and CDR2 is ANQGSEA in the germline V gene. CDR3 loop: CSVEWRVDGHSYEQYF. CDR3 in DNA: TGCAGCGTTGAGTGGAGGGTTGACGGACACTCCTACGAGCAGTACTTC.

This clonotype was counted ten times or more. V gene TRBV6-2 or TRBV6-3 combines with J gene TRBJ2-7; D possibly uses TRBD1 or TRBD2 (7 bases each). V was shortened by 8 bases and J by 3 bases, with 11 bases between the two germline ends. The CDR3 is made up of 12 amino acids. The germline V gene encodes CDR1 MNHEY and CDR2 SVGEGT. CDR3 residues: CASGGDSYEQYF. Here the CDR3 DNA reads TGTGCCAGCGGGGGGGACAGCTACGAGCAGTACTTC.

This clonotype was counted many times. CDR3 protein: CASSLDQFHYTF. Here the CDR3 DNA reads TGCGCCAGCAGCTTGGATCAGTTCCACTACACCTTC. The rearrangement joins TRBV5-1 to TRBJ1-2; D not certain. CDR1 and CDR2 from the germline V gene are SGHRS and YFSETQ. V dropped 0 bases and J dropped 10 bases, with 10 bases sitting between them. There are 12 residues in the CDR3.

This clonotype was seen many times. CDR3 sequence reads: CSVVWVRDTEAFF. CDR3 nucleotides: TGCAGCGTTGTGTGGGTTAGGGACACTGAAGCTTTCTTT. The J gene is TRBJ1-1, the V gene TRBV29-1; D is unclear. Trimming shortened V by 4 bases and J by 3 bases, and 12 bases separated the two germline ends. This CDR3 spans 13 amino acids. CDR1 and CDR2 (germline): SQVTM, ANQGSEA.

This clonotype was recorded at least ten times. The CDR3 region has the DNA TGTGCCAGCAGCTTAGGGACGGATAGAAACTATGGCTACACCTTC. It encodes CASSLGTDRNYGYTF. The chain links TRBV7-9 to TRBJ1-2; D unclear. Germline CDR1 is SEHNR and CDR2 is FQNEAQ (reference sequence). V was clipped by 1 base and J by 2 bases, with 11 bases between them. The CDR3 is made up of 15 amino acids.

The table lists this clonotype with many counts. The chain carries TRBV5-6 and TRBJ2-1; the match to TRBD1 covers 9 bases. Looked up from germline, CDR1 is SGHDT and CDR2 is YYEEEE. The length of the CDR3 is 15 residues. Trimming removed 3 bases from V and 3 bases from J; junction bases left unmatched: 4. As DNA, the CDR3 is TGTGCCAGCAGCTACCCGGGACAGGGCTACAATGAGCAGTTCTTC. This gives the protein CASSYPGQGYNEQFF.

This clonotype showed up many times. The chain joins TRBV20-1 to TRBJ2-5, with TRBD1 matching over 8 bases. Looked up from germline, CDR1 is DFQATT and CDR2 is SNEGSKA (reference sequence). J was trimmed by 1 base and V by 5 bases; bases with no gene match: 6. The CDR3 loop spans 14 amino acids. The CDR3 DNA is TGCAGTGCTCCAGGGGGCTTGACCCAAGAGACCCAGTACTTC. Translating it yields CSAPGGLTQETQYF.

This clonotype was picked up many times. The genes are TRBV11-2 and TRBJ2-3; D is unresolved. The CDR3 consists of 13 residues. Deletions cut 0 bases from V and 4 bases from J, with 5 bases between. Germline loops: CDR1 SGHAT, CDR2 FQNNGV. In DNA, the CDR3 is TGTGCCAGCAGCTTAGAGCTTTCAGATACGCAGTATTTT. This translates into CASSLELSDTQYF.

This clonotype came up many times. The chain links TRBV20-1 to TRBJ1-1, with no clear D. CDR1 and CDR2 from the germline V gene are DFQATT and SNEGSKA (reference sequence). CDR3 length: 11 amino acids. CDR3 in DNA: TGCAGGGCCTTTTCCAACACTGAAGCTTTCTTT. This gives the protein CRAFSNTEAFF.

The chain recombines TRBV15 with TRBJ1-5; D perhaps matches TRBD1 (6 bases). CDR1 and CDR2 (germline): LNHNV, YYDKDF (reference sequence). The CDR3 has 16 amino acids. Trimming pared 3 bases from V and 9 bases from J, leaving 21 bases between. This CDR3 is CATSRGGGPGGVPQHF. The CDR3 DNA sequence: TGTGCCACCAGCAGGGGCGGGGGGCCCGGGGGAGTGCCCCAGCATTTT.

This clonotype was seen many times. The V gene is TRBV20-1, the J gene TRBJ2-5, with a tentative D call TRBD2 (6 bases). Germline V gene lookup returns CDR1 DFQATT and CDR2 SNEGSKA (reference sequence). CDR3 length equals 13 residues. Deletions cut 5 bases from V and 0 bases from J, with 10 bases between. The CDR3: CSAFGTHQETQYF. The CDR3 region has the DNA TGCAGTGCTTTCGGGACTCACCAAGAGACCCAGTACTTC.

This clonotype showed up just a few times. The CDR3 loop is CSALPDGYEQYF. The CDR3 DNA sequence: TGCAGTGCTTTACCCGACGGCTACGAGCAGTACTTC. The gene calls are TRBV20-1 and TRBJ2-7, with D hard to call. Trimming removed 5 bases at V and 3 bases at J, with 11 bases between. Germline V gene data show CDR1 as DFQATT and CDR2 as SNEGSKA (reference sequence). CDR3 size: 12 residues.

This clonotype has a count of ten or more. The chain carries TRBV5-1 and TRBJ1-2; 9 positions agree with TRBD1. Germline CDR1 SGHRS, CDR2 YFSETQ. This CDR3 is built from 14 residues. V gave up 4 bases and J gave up 7 bases; unmatched junction bases: 8. DNA of the CDR3: TGCGCCAGCAGCACGGGACAGGGAGCGGTTGGCTACACCTTC. Protein: CASSTGQGAVGYTF.